This T cell receptor beta chain was retrieved from a study of blood T cell repertoires in COVID-19. The overall study: Whether acute or convalescent, the COVID-19 samples came from the United States, Italy and Spain.

Seattle's enrolled individuals joined amid active infection and were then monitored longitudinally. Original methodology: Researchers report that nucleated cell counts were estimated from reference gene primer amplification. Sequenced by immunoSEQ multiplex PCR; TCRdb stores in-frame clones only, minus some. The V and J calls and clone size were taken over from that table, and D and trimming were inferred from the DNA. The sample lists roughly 180,000 clones, approximately 85% occurring once. The J segment lost 4 bases and the V segment lost 5 bases, leaving 6 bases of the junction unmatched. The CDR3 spans 15 residues. Germline CDR1 is MDHEN and CDR2 is SYDVKM.

The source is a woman aged 50 to 60 with COVID-19, enrolled during active disease. The sample consisted of peripheral blood. V is TRBV28 and J is TRBJ1-5; 9 nucleotides align to TRBD1. This CDR3 reads CASSLLGQGNQPQHF. The DNA of the CDR3 is TGTGCCAGCAGTCTCCTTGGACAGGGGAATCAGCCCCAGCATTTT.